This T cell receptor (beta chain) was profiled in a study of shared clonotypes between healthy human individuals. Trimming removed 5 bases from V and 5 bases from J, with 20 bases in between. Per the germline V gene, CDR1 is SGHTS and CDR2 is YDEGEE. The CDR3 spans 16 residues. The protocol was immunoSEQ multiplex PCR, while the TCRdb copy is restricted to in-frame clones and leaves out a portion. The sample yields roughly 1,600,000 clones, about 98.5% seen once. The sample comprised naive CD4+ T cells sorted from blood. Noted subset: CD45RA+ positively selected. This receptor was identified in a man in his thirties or forties in good health. J is TRBJ2-1 and V is TRBV5-8; weak D call: TRBD1 (6 bases). Here the CDR3 reads CASRKRGSSLNNEQFF. The CDR3 DNA follows: TGTGCCAGCAGAAAGAGGGGGAGTAGCCTGAACAATGAGCAGTTCTTC. Full variable domain (rest looked up from reference TRBV5-8 and TRBJ2-1): EAGVTQSPTHLIKTRGQQATLRCSPISGHTSVYWYQQALGLGLQFLLWYDEGEERNRGNFPPRFSGRQFPNYSSELNVNALELEDSALYLCASRKRGSSLNNEQFFGPGTRLTVL.